A selection of T cell receptor beta chains follows, all from one sample in a study of shared clonotypes between healthy human individuals. TCRdb's copy holds only in-frame clones and misses some; the assay was immunoSEQ multiplex PCR. Counted here are 2 million to 2.5 million clones, around 95% occurring once; the ten biggest clones make up over 0.1%. Sequencing was done on a sample of naive CD4+ T cells sorted from blood. These receptors originate from a man younger than 35 in good health. CDR3s include the opening cysteine and the closing phenylalanine or tryptophan. D genes are given only for firm matches. Clone size is shown for a subset of rows, as once, few, many or a class of expanded clone.

V,D,size,J,CDR3,DNA
TRBV7-9,-,-,TRBJ1-2,CASSPYSYGYTF,TGTGCCAGCAGCCCGTACAGCTATGGCTACACCTTC
TRBV21-1,-,-,TRBJ1-6,CASNTGNSPLHF,TGTGCCAGCAACACGGGGAATTCACCCCTCCACTTT
TRBV5-6,TRBD2,-,TRBJ2-4,CASSLYTGLAGAKNIQYF,TGTGCCAGCAGCTTATATACTGGACTAGCGGGAGCCAAAAACATTCAGTACTTC
TRBV6-5,TRBD2,-,TRBJ2-1,CASSRGTSGYNEQFF,TGTGCCAGCAGCCGCGGGACTAGCGGTTACAATGAGCAGTTCTTC
TRBV4-3,-,-,TRBJ2-5,CASSPGTGPQETQYF,TGCGCCAGCAGCCCGGGAACAGGGCCCCAAGAGACCCAGTACTTC
TRBV5-4,TRBD1,-,TRBJ2-2,CASSLEGQGPTGELFF,TGTGCCAGCAGCTTGGAGGGACAGGGACCGACCGGGGAGCTGTTTTTT
TRBV5-1,TRBD1,-,TRBJ2-7,CASSLLSGQGAYEQYF,TGCGCCAGCAGCTTGCTGTCCGGACAGGGGGCATACGAGCAGTACTTC
TRBV18,TRBD1,once,TRBJ2-7,CASSPTGAEQYF,TGTGCCAGCTCACCCACAGGGGCCGAGCAGTACTTC
TRBV9,-,once,TRBJ2-1,CASSVGSAAFSEQFF,TGTGCCAGCAGCGTAGGTAGCGCTGCTTTTAGTGAGCAGTTCTTC
TRBV7-3,TRBD1,-,TRBJ2-7,CASSQTGGIVYEQYF,TGTGCCAGCAGCCAGACAGGGGGTATTGTCTACGAGCAGTACTTC
TRBV6-5,-,-,TRBJ1-1,CASLGRSTEAFF,TGTGCCAGCCTGGGGCGTTCCACTGAAGCTTTCTTT
TRBV7-8,-,-,TRBJ2-7,CASSLGDYEQYF,TGTGCCAGCAGCCTAGGTGATTACGAGCAGTACTTC
TRBV19,-,-,TRBJ1-5,CASSGVLGVYQPQHF,TGTGCCAGTAGTGGAGTGTTGGGGGTGTATCAGCCCCAGCATTTT
TRBV29-1,-,-,TRBJ2-3,CSVEIFRTRTDTQYF,TGCAGCGTTGAAATCTTTCGGACCCGCACAGATACGCAGTATTTT
TRBV19,-,-,TRBJ2-3,CASTPTHTDTQYF,TGTGCCAGTACCCCGACTCACACAGATACGCAGTATTTT
TRBV6-6,TRBD1,-,TRBJ1-5,CASTGQGGLEAQHF,TGTGCCAGCACCGGACAGGGGGGGTTAGAGGCCCAGCATTTT
TRBV6-5,TRBD1,-,TRBJ2-7,CASSPQGAHEQYF,TGTGCCAGCAGTCCCCAGGGGGCGCACGAGCAGTACTTC
TRBV5-4,-,-,TRBJ2-5,CASSQGLGVKTQYF,TGTGCCAGCAGTCAGGGACTGGGTGTGAAGACCCAGTACTTC
TRBV4-3,TRBD2,-,TRBJ2-1,CASSQAGGAYNEQFF,TGCGCCAGCAGCCAAGCGGGAGGCGCCTACAATGAGCAGTTCTTC
TRBV4-1,TRBD2,-,TRBJ2-1,CASSHAWTSPKEQFF,TGCGCCAGCAGCCATGCGTGGACTAGCCCTAAGGAGCAGTTCTTC
TRBV11-2,-,-,TRBJ2-7,CASSFQDNLYEQYF,TGTGCCAGCAGCTTTCAGGACAACCTGTACGAGCAGTACTTC
TRBV5-1,-,-,TRBJ2-3,CASRYSGSTDTQYF,TGCGCCAGCAGGTACAGCGGATCCACAGATACGCAGTATTTT
TRBV5-1,TRBD1,once,TRBJ2-7,CASSLQGASYEQYF,TGCGCCAGCAGCTTGCAGGGGGCGTCCTACGAGCAGTACTTC
TRBV5-4,TRBD1,-,TRBJ2-5,CASSLRQGALETQYF,TGTGCCAGCAGCTTACGTCAGGGGGCTTTAGAGACCCAGTACTTC
TRBV11-2,TRBD1,-,TRBJ1-1,CASNAQGVITEAFF,TGTGCCAGCAACGCCCAGGGGGTTATCACTGAAGCTTTCTTT
TRBV6-1,-,-,TRBJ2-2,CASSEQRAGELFF,TGTGCCAGCAGTGAACAGAGGGCCGGGGAGCTGTTTTTT
TRBV7-9,-,few,TRBJ1-1,CASSLTFGGRTLNTEAFF,TGTGCCAGCAGCTTGACCTTTGGGGGCCGCACCTTGAACACTGAAGCTTTCTTT
TRBV7-9,TRBD1,-,TRBJ2-2,CASSSQPGQGRTGELFF,TGTGCCAGCAGCTCCCAACCGGGACAGGGCCGTACCGGGGAGCTGTTTTTT
TRBV19,TRBD1,-,TRBJ2-7,CASSGRGLGNEQYF,TGTGCCAGTAGTGGCAGGGGGCTCGGGAACGAGCAGTACTTC
TRBV10-3,-,once,TRBJ2-2,CAISDVTGELFF,TGTGCCATCAGTGATGTCACCGGGGAGCTGTTTTTT
TRBV27,TRBD1,-,TRBJ1-2,CASSRDRENYYGYTF,TGTGCCAGCAGCCGAGACAGGGAAAATTATTATGGCTACACCTTC
TRBV5-1,TRBD2,-,TRBJ2-7,CASVGTNSYEQYF,TGCGCCAGCGTTGGGACTAACTCCTACGAGCAGTACTTC
TRBV7-2,-,-,TRBJ2-7,CASSLSGYEQYF,TGTGCCAGCAGCTTGAGTGGCTACGAGCAGTACTTC
TRBV9,TRBD1,-,TRBJ1-2,CASSVGQGARYGYTF,TGTGCCAGCAGCGTAGGGCAGGGGGCGCGGTATGGCTACACCTTC
TRBV7-2,-,once,TRBJ2-4,CASSPSPEIVNIQYF,TGTGCCAGCAGCCCGAGCCCCGAAATAGTAAACATTCAGTACTTC
TRBV19,-,once,TRBJ1-6,CATEDSRNSPLHF,TGTGCCACCGAGGACAGTAGAAATTCACCCCTCCACTTT